Presented here are 21 T cell receptor beta chains from one specimen sequenced in a study of metastatic and nonmetastatic thyroid tumors. Via MiXCR, TCRdb re-called the PCR reads. The table records roughly 59,000 clones, roughly 15% of them present only once. Treatment of any kind had been given to no patient before thyroid surgery. The specimen was blood. These receptors all stem from a male donor with papillary thyroid cancer or a benign thyroid nodule (not recorded which). Some clones in this sample may be carry-over from other donors' samples.

The sample holds many counts of this clone. V is TRBV5-5 and J is TRBJ1-2; TRBD1 matches 7 bases. This CDR3 has 16 amino acids. The junction had 13 bases not matched to a gene; V was cut back by 4 bases and J by 4 bases. The germline V gene encodes CDR1 SGHKS and CDR2 YYEKEE (reference sequence). CDR3 sequence: CASSGTGDSVSYGYTF. The CDR3 DNA is TGTGCCAGCAGCGGTACGGGGGACAGCGTAAGCTATGGCTACACCTTC.

The sample holds many counts of this clone. The V call is TRBV5-1, the J call TRBJ1-1; no clear D gene. Germline loops: CDR1 SGHRS, CDR2 YFSETQ. With 2 bases removed from V and 5 bases from J, the gap between germline ends came to 13 bases. This CDR3 is 14 amino acids long. As DNA, the CDR3 is TGCGCCAGCAGCTTAATCGGGGTAGGGACTGAAGCTTTCTTT. Amino acid sequence: CASSLIGVGTEAFF. The full variable domain, with the rest looked up from reference TRBV5-1 and TRBJ1-1, is KAGVTQTPRYLIKTRGQQVTLSCSPISGHRSVSWYQQTPGQGLQFLFEYFSETQRNKGNFPGRFSGRQFSNSRSEMNVSTLELGDSALYLCASSLIGVGTEAFFGQGTRLTVV.

This clone was counted at least ten times. V is TRBV12-3 or TRBV12-4 and J is TRBJ2-7; TRBD1 aligns across 7 bases. This CDR3 is 13 amino acids long. V shed 6 bases, J shed 2 bases, and the junction held 4 bases outside the gene matches. The CDR3 loop reads CASRRTGPYEQYF. The CDR3 nucleotides are TGTGCCAGCAGAAGGACAGGCCCCTACGAGCAGTACTTC.

At least ten counts were recorded for this clone. V gene TRBV7-6 combines with J gene TRBJ2-1; 9 bases map to TRBD2. Losses at the gene ends were 1 base for V and 6 bases for J; bases not matched to a gene: 4. The CDR3 has 15 residues. Germline V gene sequence: CDR1 SGHVS, CDR2 FNYEAQ. The CDR3 bases are TGTGCCAGCAGCTTAGTGCGGGGGGGCCTCAATGAGCAGTTCTTC. This sequence encodes CASSLVRGGLNEQFF.

This clone was counted a few times. This could be a read error, since a much larger clone is one nucleotide away. This sample also contains other DNA sequences that code for the same CDR3. The genes are TRBV15 and TRBJ2-5, with D perhaps TRBD1 (5 bases). V was cut by 0 bases and J by 5 bases, with 10 bases left in between. Germline V lookup: CDR1 LNHNV, CDR2 YYDKDF (reference sequence). This CDR3 comprises 14 residues. CDR3 loop: CATSRDDRQETQYF. The CDR3 DNA reads as TGTGCCACCAGCAGAGACGACAGACAGGAGACCCAGTACTTC.

Only a few counts were recorded for this clone. This may be a read error: a much more frequent sequence differs by one nucleotide. The CDR3 ends on some other residue instead of the conserved phenylalanine or tryptophan, so this is likely a read error. The chain has TRBV20-1 and TRBJ2-5; 8 bases align to TRBD2. V was clipped by 1 base and J by 5 bases; unmatched bases: 6. The CDR3 sequence is 14 residues long. Germline lookup yields CDR1 DFQATT and CDR2 SNEGSKA (reference sequence). The CDR3 coding sequence is TGCAGTGCTAGAGTTGGCGGGGGGAGGGAGACCCAGTACTCC. It encodes CSARVGGGRETQYS.

As concerns this clone: Germline is not matched at one junction end, which may reflect a read error. The genes are TRBV6-1 and TRBJ2-2; perhaps TRBD1 as D (6 bases). From germline, CDR1 is MNHNS and CDR2 SASEGT. The CDR3 is made up of 16 amino acids. The chain's CDR3 is CASISTGTINTWELFF. In nucleotides, the CDR3 is TGTGCCAGCATTTCCACCGGGACAATTAACACCTGGGAGCTGTTTTTT.

This clone was detected a few times. A junction end diverges from the germline sequence, so it may reflect a read error. This chain connects TRBV12-3 or TRBV12-4 to TRBJ1-6, with no clear D. The CDR3 has 16 residues. CDR3 DNA: TGTACCAGCAGTCTCCGAAAGGGAAACTATAATTCACCCCTCCACTTT. Its protein product is CTSSLRKGNYNSPLHF.

Many counts were recorded for this clone. The V gene is TRBV6-1, the J gene TRBJ2-7; TRBD1 matches at 9 bases. Germline CDR1 is MNHNS and CDR2 is SASEGT. The CDR3 spans 15 residues. Trimming cost V 5 bases and J 0 bases; bases outside gene matches: 5. In DNA form, the CDR3 reads TGTGCCAGCAGTACAGGGACAGGGCTCTCCTACGAGCAGTACTTC. This gives the protein CASSTGTGLSYEQYF.

This clone was seen repeatedly, ten times or more. The V call is TRBV7-3, the J call TRBJ2-5; 11 nucleotides align to TRBD2. This CDR3 is 16 amino acids long. V shed 5 bases, J shed 3 bases, and the junction held 8 bases outside the gene matches. The germline gives CDR1 SGHTA, CDR2 FQGTGA. The CDR3: CASSPGTSGTEETQYF. The CDR3 coding sequence is TGTGCCAGCAGCCCCGGGACTAGCGGCACAGAAGAGACCCAGTACTTC.

As to this clone: This may be a read error: a much more frequent sequence differs by one nucleotide. The chain couples TRBV5-1 to TRBJ1-4, with D uncertain. Germline lookup yields CDR1 SGHRS and CDR2 YFSETQ. The V end lost 6 bases, the J end lost 4 bases, and 10 bases lay between the germline ends. The CDR3 covers 13 residues. This chain's CDR3 is CASMLAVNEKLFF. The CDR3 nucleotides are TGCGCCAGCATGTTGGCCGTTAATGAAAAACTGTTTTTT.

At least ten counts were recorded for this clone. This sequence joins TRBV6-1 and TRBJ2-3; D possibly corresponds to TRBD2 (5 bases). Germline V gene lookup returns CDR1 MNHNS and CDR2 SASEGT. The length of the CDR3 is 14 residues. Trimming took off 5 bases at V and 3 bases at J, with 12 bases between the two ends. The CDR3 sequence: CASSNRRLTDTQYF. The DNA of the CDR3 is TGTGCCAGCAGTAACCGGAGGTTAACAGATACGCAGTATTTT.

In its sample, this clone was seen a few times. The chain has TRBV6-1 and TRBJ2-7; 8 positions agree with TRBD2. V lost 1 base to trimming and J lost 2 bases; unmatched junction nucleotides: 4. The germline V gene encodes CDR1 MNHNS and CDR2 SASEGT. The CDR3 runs to 15 residues. The CDR3 sequence: CASSEGGGYPYEQYF. The CDR3 DNA is TGTGCCAGCAGTGAAGGCGGGGGGTACCCCTACGAGCAGTACTTC.

This clone has ten or more counts. The chain has TRBV20-1 and TRBJ1-4; 9 nucleotides agree with TRBD1. The length of the CDR3 is 13 residues. J lost 7 bases, V lost 4 bases, and 4 bases had no gene match. Germline V gives CDR1 DFQATT, CDR2 SNEGSKA (reference sequence). The CDR3 DNA follows: TGCAGTGCTACTATGGGACAGGGTGAAAAACTGTTTTTT. Amino acid sequence: CSATMGQGEKLFF.

This clone was detected many times. The J gene is TRBJ2-3, the V gene TRBV6-1; 7 bases are a match to TRBD2. The V gene's germline CDR1 is MNHNS and CDR2 SASEGT. Losses at the gene ends were 2 bases for V and 2 bases for J; bases not matched to a gene: 4. The CDR3 is 15 amino acids. The CDR3 DNA sequence: TGTGCCAGCAGTGAACTAGCGGAGCTCACAGATACGCAGTATTTT. Translating gives CASSELAELTDTQYF.

This clone was counted only a few times. One base away lies a much larger clone, so this may be a sequencing read error. The sample carries other DNA sequences with the same CDR3. This chain uses TRBV10-3 with TRBJ2-7; 9 positions match TRBD2. This CDR3 has 15 amino acids. CDR1 is ENHRY, CDR2 SYGVKD, per germline. The CDR3 sequence: CAISSPSGDPYEQYF. Written as DNA, the CDR3 is TGTGCAATCAGTTCCCCTAGCGGGGACCCCTACGAGCAGTACTTC.

This clone was counted at least ten times. CDR3 protein: CAIAGEPYGYTF. For the CDR3, the DNA is TGTGCCATCGCCGGGGAGCCATATGGCTACACCTTC. The chain carries TRBV28 and TRBJ1-2; D unclear. The CDR3 loop spans 12 amino acids. Germline lookup yields CDR1 MDHEN and CDR2 SYDVKM. Trimming took off 10 bases at V and 5 bases at J, with 14 bases between the two ends.

The gene calls are TRBV4-1 and TRBJ1-1; D gene ambiguous. CDR1 and CDR2 (germline): MGHRA, YSYEKL. The V and J ends lost 1 base and 6 bases respectively, with 15 bases between them. This CDR3 spans 15 amino acids. In DNA, the CDR3 is TGCGCCAGCAGCCAAGTAGGGTGCGCAAGGGCTGAAGCTTTCTTT. This sequence encodes CASSQVGCARAEAFF.

This clone was counted many times. V and J are TRBV7-2 and TRBJ2-3, with 10 nucleotides matching TRBD2. Germline V CDR1 and CDR2: SGHTA, FQGNSA. The CDR3 consists of 15 residues. Trimming took 5 bases from V and 2 from J; bases not matched to a gene: 4. CDR3 nucleotides: TGTGCCAGCAGCCACGGACTAGCGGTCACAGATACGCAGTATTTT. Translated: CASSHGLAVTDTQYF. Supplemented by reference TRBV7-2 and TRBJ2-3, the full variable domain reads GAGVSQSPSNKVTEKGKDVELRCDPISGHTALYWYRQSLGQGLEFLIYFQGNSAPDKSGLPSDRFSAERTGGSVSTLTIQRTQQEDSAVYLCASSHGLAVTDTQYFGPGTRLTVL.

In its sample, this clone was seen a few times. Germline is not matched at one junction end, which may reflect a read error. The genes are TRBV12-3 or TRBV12-4 and TRBJ1-6; a possible D gene is TRBD1 (6 bases). The CDR3 is 16 amino acids. For the CDR3, the DNA is TGTGCCAACAGTTTATCAGGGGCGCGGGGTAATTCACCCCTCAACTTT. As protein: CANSLSGARGNSPLNF.

Many counts were recorded for this clone. The CDR3 here is CASSERIGINTQYF. The CDR3 DNA reads TGTGCCAGCAGTGAAAGAATAGGTATTAATACGCAGTATTTT. This rearrangement joins TRBV6-1 to TRBJ2-3; D unclear. Germline V lookup: CDR1 MNHNS, CDR2 SASEGT. Between the trimmed V and J ends, which lost 2 bases and 7 bases, there was a span of 13 bases. The length of the CDR3 is 14 residues.